This T cell receptor beta chain was obtained from a study of blood T cell repertoires in COVID-19. Overall study context: There were acute and convalescent COVID-19 samples, and they came from the United States, Italy and Spain. Sources were T cells, B-cell-depleted T cells, or PBMCs; the material itself was cDNA or gDNA.

V was clipped by 4 bases and J by 0 bases; unmatched bases: 8. The CDR3 runs to 16 residues. Germline values: CDR1 DFQATT, CDR2 SNEGSKA (reference sequence). Authors' data handling: Researchers report that nucleated cell counts were estimated from reference gene primer amplification. Measured with immunoSEQ multiplex PCR; TCRdb has only the in-frame clones, and not every one. V and J calls plus clone size are reproduced from that table; the DNA served to infer D and trimming. This sample has a few hundred thousand clones, with 84% found just once. The genes are TRBV20-1 and TRBJ2-4; 8 bases align to TRBD2. The source is a man in his forties or fifties who had recovered from COVID-19. Material: peripheral blood. The CDR3 loop reads CSAIDIAGLAKNIQYF. The CDR3, as DNA: TGCAGTGCTATTGATATAGCGGGACTAGCCAAAAACATTCAGTACTTC.